These T cell receptor beta chains were read from a single sample in a study of blood T cells in healthy people across ages. TCRdb recomputed calls from the 5' RACE reads with MiXCR, one row per CDR3 protein. The sample contains hundreds of thousands of distinct CDR3 sequences, around half of which appear only once. Sequenced sample: blood. These TCRs come from a woman aged 55-69 years in good health. CDR3s include the opening cysteine and the closing phenylalanine or tryptophan. The D gene is left open where the match is weak. Size values are once, few and many counts, or a class for expanded clones, and some rows have none.

D,length,size,V,J,DNA,CDR3
.,13,.,TRBV5-1,TRBJ2-7,TGCGCCAGCAGCTTGTACAGGGAGCACGAGCAGTACTTC,CASSLYREHEQYF
.,14,once,TRBV18,TRBJ2-1,TGTGCCAGCTCACCAATCGGGGGCTACAATGAGCAGTTCTTC,CASSPIGGYNEQFF
.,13,many,TRBV12-3/TRBV12-4,TRBJ2-1,TGTGCCAGCAGCTTAGGAGGGGGGAATGAGCAGTTCTTC,CASSLGGGNEQFF
.,16,.,TRBV6-2/TRBV6-3,TRBJ2-7,TGTGCCAGCAGTTACACCAGGGCCCAGCGTACGGGCGAGCAGTACTTC,CASSYTRAQRTGEQYF
TRBD2,15,.,TRBV9,TRBJ2-7,TGTGCCAGCAGCGTAGAAAGCGGGAGAGGCAGTGAGCAGTACTTC,CASSVESGRGSEQYF
TRBD2,15,.,TRBV18,TRBJ2-7,TGTGCCAGCTCCTTCGGACTAGCGGGAGGTAACGAGCAGTACTTC,CASSFGLAGGNEQYF
.,14,.,TRBV24-1,TRBJ2-1,TGTGCCACCAGTGATTTCCCCAGGGCCAATGAGCAGTTCTTC,CATSDFPRANEQFF
.,14,.,TRBV5-1,TRBJ1-5,TGCGCCAGCAGCTTGGCGGGAGAAACGGGGCCCCTGCATTTT,CASSLAGETGPLHF
.,14,few,TRBV7-2,TRBJ2-3,TGTGCCAGCAGCGAGAGCCCTAGCACAGATACGCAGTATTTT,CASSESPSTDTQYF
TRBD2,13,many,TRBV6-1,TRBJ2-5,TGTGCCAGCAGTGGAGACGGGAGGCAGACCCAGTACTTC,CASSGDGRQTQYF